Following are 17 T cell receptor beta chains from one sample sequenced in a study of OX40 agonist ivuxolimab in advanced cancers. TCRdb keeps only in-frame clones here, not all; method: immunoSEQ multiplex PCR. Among some 74,000 clones listed, about 90% were seen once. The sequenced sample was CD4+ or CD8+ T cells sorted from blood, obtained in a trial of the OX40 agonist ivuxolimab. These receptors were taken from an adult with an advanced solid tumor such as melanoma, head and neck, liver or kidney cancer.

The genes are TRBV6-5 and TRBJ2-7; no firm D call. The CDR3 runs 11 residues. Germline lookup yields CDR1 MNHEY and CDR2 SVGAGI. V was trimmed by 3 bases and J by 7 bases, leaving 7 bases between them. CDR3 sequence reads: CASSYSREQYF. For the CDR3, the DNA is TGTGCCAGCAGTTATTCGAGAGAGCAGTACTTC.

The V call is TRBV7-2, the J call TRBJ2-5; 7 nucleotides line up with TRBD2. This CDR3 comprises 18 residues. The trim removed 1 base at V and 1 base at J, leaving 12 bases unmatched. The germline CDR1 and CDR2 sequences are SGHTA and FQGNSA. The CDR3 bases are TGTGCCAGCAGCTTAGTATCGCGGGGTTCTAGCGGCCAAGAGACCCAGTACTTC. Its protein product is CASSLVSRGSSGQETQYF.

The V gene is TRBV19, the J gene TRBJ1-6; D is unresolved. The CDR3 loop spans 14 amino acids. Per the germline V gene, CDR1 is LNHDA and CDR2 is SQIVND (reference sequence). Deletions cut 2 bases from V and 6 bases from J, with 8 bases between. CDR3 DNA sequence: TGTGCCAGTAGTATAATGGGATTTAATTCACCCCTCCACTTT. Translating it yields CASSIMGFNSPLHF.

In nucleotides, the CDR3 is TGCGCCAGCAGCCTTTACAGGGACCTAGGTATCACTGAAGCTTTCTTT. Translating gives CASSLYRDLGITEAFF. The chain has TRBV4-1 and TRBJ1-1; the D gene is possibly TRBD1 (6 bases). The V gene's germline CDR1 is MGHRA and CDR2 YSYEKL. CDR3 size: 16 residues. V lost 4 bases and J lost 4, with 19 bases in between.

This clone occurred once. The V call is TRBV19, the J call TRBJ1-5, with D perhaps TRBD1 (6 bases). V lost 6 bases, J lost 6 bases, and 15 bases lay in between. The CDR3 runs to 14 residues. Germline lookup yields CDR1 LNHDA and CDR2 SQIVND (reference sequence). The CDR3 nucleotides are TGTGCCAGTAGACACAGGGAAGTCGGTCAGCCCCAGCATTTT. This translates into CASRHREVGQPQHF. Full variable domain (rest looked up from reference TRBV19 and TRBJ1-5): DGGITQSPKYLFRKEGQNVTLSCEQNLNHDAMYWYRQDPGQGLRLIYYSQIVNDFQKGDIAEGYSVSREKKESFPLTVTSAQKNPTAFYLCASRHREVGQPQHFGDGTRLSIL.

The chain joins TRBV10-3 to TRBJ2-3; D is perhaps TRBD2 (6 bases). The V and J ends lost 6 bases and 0 bases respectively, with 13 bases between them. The germline V gene encodes CDR1 ENHRY and CDR2 SYGVKD. The CDR3 is 15 amino acids. The CDR3 loop reads CAIRGDSASTDTQYF. CDR3 nucleotide sequence: TGTGCCATCAGGGGGGACTCGGCTAGCACAGATACGCAGTATTTT.

The chain is built from TRBV4-1 and TRBJ2-5; 13 bases agree with TRBD2. The J call is uncertain, as TRBJ2-7 better fits the DNA end. The CDR3 contains 16 residues. Germline V gene data show CDR1 as MGHRA and CDR2 as YSYEKL. CDR3 residues: CASSRGLAGVGREQYF. In DNA, the CDR3 is TGCGCCAGCAGCCGCGGACTAGCGGGAGTTGGTCGCGAGCAGTACTTC.

The rearrangement uses TRBV18 and TRBJ1-6; 7 bases agree with TRBD1. CDR3 length: 16 amino acids. The V gene's germline CDR1 is KGHSH and CDR2 LQKENI. The trim removed 2 bases at V and 8 bases at J, leaving 9 bases unmatched. The CDR3 DNA is TGTGCCAGCTCACCAACCTCGACAGGGCGGGATTCACCCCTCCACTTT. Translation gives CASSPTSTGRDSPLHF.

This clone has a single count. The CDR3 DNA reads TGTGCCAGCAGCCTGGGTGGGGATACGCAGTATTTT. Its protein product is CASSLGGDTQYF. J is TRBJ2-3 and V is TRBV6-1; the D is unclear. The V and J ends lost 6 bases and 6 bases respectively, with 10 bases between them. The V gene's germline CDR1 is MNHNS and CDR2 SASEGT. This CDR3 is 12 amino acids long.

The chain employs TRBV9 and TRBJ2-3; D is ambiguous. V lost 0 bases and J 9 bases, leaving 8 bases between the germline ends. Germline CDR1 reads SGDLS; CDR2 reads YYNGEE. The CDR3 spans 12 residues. The CDR3 coding sequence is TGTGCCAGCAGCGTAGGGGTCTCCACGCAGTATTTT. This translates into CASSVGVSTQYF.

V and J are TRBV4-1 and TRBJ1-6; no clear D gene. Germline V gene sequence: CDR1 MGHRA, CDR2 YSYEKL. The CDR3 extends over 18 amino acids. The V end was cut by 0 bases, the J end by 0 bases, with 12 bases between. As DNA, the CDR3 is TGCGCCAGCAGCCAAGAAGGGCCTTCCAGCTCCTATAATTCACCCCTCCACTTT. Residues: CASSQEGPSSSYNSPLHF.

The chain employs TRBV5-1 and TRBJ2-7; D gene unclear. Germline CDR1 and CDR2: SGHRS and YFSETQ. Trimming removed 0 bases at V and 5 bases at J, with 12 bases between. The CDR3 covers 14 residues. The CDR3 is CASSLVTSWDEQYF. In nucleotides, the CDR3 is TGCGCCAGCAGCTTGGTTACCAGTTGGGACGAGCAGTACTTC.

The chain couples TRBV13 to TRBJ2-7; TRBD1 matches 9 bases. Looked up from germline, CDR1 is PRHDT and CDR2 is FYEKMQ (reference sequence). V was clipped by 1 base and J by 2 bases; unmatched bases: 3. This CDR3 has 15 residues. This CDR3 reads CASSLVGTGPYEQYF. The CDR3 DNA follows: TGTGCCAGCAGCTTAGTAGGGACAGGGCCCTACGAGCAGTACTTC.

The rearrangement uses TRBV5-1 and TRBJ2-2; 9 bases line up with TRBD1. The germline V gene encodes CDR1 SGHRS and CDR2 YFSETQ. V trimming: 4 bases; J trimming: 5 bases; junction bases outside the gene matches: 15. The length of the CDR3 is 18 residues. The CDR3 DNA sequence: TGCGCCAGCAGCCATATTAGATCTGACAGGGGGTTTACCGGGGAGCTGTTTTTT. It translates to CASSHIRSDRGFTGELFF.

Concerning this clone itself: The sample contains more than one DNA sequence encoding this CDR3. The chain is built from TRBV5-1 and TRBJ1-3, with no clear D. The germline CDR1 and CDR2 sequences are SGHRS and YFSETQ. The CDR3 consists of 15 residues. V lost 0 bases and J 0 bases, leaving 7 bases between the germline ends. The DNA for the CDR3 is TGCGCCAGCAGCTTGGTGGGAAGCTCTGGAAACACCATATATTTT. Protein sequence: CASSLVGSSGNTIYF.

This chain joins TRBV20-1 and TRBJ2-7; no firm D call. The length of the CDR3 is 10 residues. Trimming cost V 6 bases and J 3 bases, with 6 bases left between them. Germline assignment: CDR1 DFQATT and CDR2 SNEGSKA (reference sequence). As DNA, the CDR3 is TGCAGTGCGCCCTACTACGAGCAGTACTTC. Protein product: CSAPYYEQYF.

This clone occurred once. The V call is TRBV2, the J call TRBJ2-1; the match to TRBD2 covers 11 bases. This CDR3 has 15 amino acids. V was pared by 7 bases and J by 7 bases, with 9 bases of the junction left unmatched. Germline V lookup: CDR1 SNHLY, CDR2 FYNNEI. CDR3 residues: CASMKEASGRNEQFF. The CDR3 region has the DNA TGTGCCAGCATGAAGGAAGCTAGCGGGAGGAATGAGCAGTTCTTC.